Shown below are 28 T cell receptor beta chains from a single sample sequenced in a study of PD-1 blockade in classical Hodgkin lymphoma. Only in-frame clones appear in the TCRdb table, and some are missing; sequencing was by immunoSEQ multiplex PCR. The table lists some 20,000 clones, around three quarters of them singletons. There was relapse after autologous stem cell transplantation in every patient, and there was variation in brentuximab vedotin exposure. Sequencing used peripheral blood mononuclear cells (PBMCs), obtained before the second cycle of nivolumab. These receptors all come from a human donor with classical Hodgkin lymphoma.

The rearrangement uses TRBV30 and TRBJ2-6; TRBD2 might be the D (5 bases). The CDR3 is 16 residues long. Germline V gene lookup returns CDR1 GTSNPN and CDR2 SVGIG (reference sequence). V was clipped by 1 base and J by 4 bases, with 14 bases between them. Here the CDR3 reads CAWSDQTSSGANVLTF. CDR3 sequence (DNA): TGTGCCTGGAGTGACCAAACTAGTTCCGGGGCCAACGTCCTGACTTTC.

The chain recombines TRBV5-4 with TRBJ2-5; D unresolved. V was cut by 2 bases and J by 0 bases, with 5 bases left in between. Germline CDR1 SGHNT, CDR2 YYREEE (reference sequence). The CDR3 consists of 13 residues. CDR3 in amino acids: CASSFLHQETQYF. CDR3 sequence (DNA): TGTGCCAGCAGCTTCCTACACCAAGAGACCCAGTACTTC.

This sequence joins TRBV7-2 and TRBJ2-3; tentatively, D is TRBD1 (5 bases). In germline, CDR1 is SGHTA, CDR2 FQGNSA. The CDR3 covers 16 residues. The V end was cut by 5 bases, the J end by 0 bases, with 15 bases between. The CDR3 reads CASSGQGTNSTDTQYF. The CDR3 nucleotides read TGTGCCAGCAGCGGCCAGGGAACAAATAGCACAGATACGCAGTATTTT.

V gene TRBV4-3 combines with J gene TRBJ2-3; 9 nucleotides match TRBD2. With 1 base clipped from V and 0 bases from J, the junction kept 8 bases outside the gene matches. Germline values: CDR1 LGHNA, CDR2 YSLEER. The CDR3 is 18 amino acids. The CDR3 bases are TGCGCCAGCAGCCAAGGTAGCGGGAGATGGGGGAGCACAGATACGCAGTATTTT. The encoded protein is CASSQGSGRWGSTDTQYF.

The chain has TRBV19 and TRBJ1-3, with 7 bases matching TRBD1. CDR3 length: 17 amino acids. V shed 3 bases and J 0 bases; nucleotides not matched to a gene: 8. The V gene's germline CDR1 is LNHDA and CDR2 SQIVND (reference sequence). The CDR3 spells CASSILPGGHSGNTIYF. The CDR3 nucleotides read TGTGCCAGTAGTATTCTGCCAGGGGGACACTCTGGAAACACCATATATTTT.

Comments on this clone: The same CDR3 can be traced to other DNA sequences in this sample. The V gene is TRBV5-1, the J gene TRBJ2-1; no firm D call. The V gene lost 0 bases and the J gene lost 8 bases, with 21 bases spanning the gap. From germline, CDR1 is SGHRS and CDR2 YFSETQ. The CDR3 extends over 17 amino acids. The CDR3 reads CASSLVPGSVRSDEQFF. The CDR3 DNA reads TGCGCCAGCAGCTTGGTGCCAGGTAGTGTGAGGTCGGATGAGCAGTTCTTC.

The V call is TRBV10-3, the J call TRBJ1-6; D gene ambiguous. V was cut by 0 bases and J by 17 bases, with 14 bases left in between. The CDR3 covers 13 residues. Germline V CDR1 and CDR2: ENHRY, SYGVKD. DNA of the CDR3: TGTGCCATCAGTGAGTCCAGTGGGCGTAAGGTCCACTTT. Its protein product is CAISESSGRKVHF.

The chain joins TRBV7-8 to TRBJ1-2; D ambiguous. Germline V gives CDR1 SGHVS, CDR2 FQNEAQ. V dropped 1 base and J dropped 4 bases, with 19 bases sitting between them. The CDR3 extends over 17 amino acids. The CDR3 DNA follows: TGTGCCAGCAGCTTAGTTCGCCACTTGGCTGCCGCCTATGGCTACACCTTC. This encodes CASSLVRHLAAAYGYTF. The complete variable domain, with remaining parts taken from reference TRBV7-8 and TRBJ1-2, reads GAGVSQSPRYKVAKRGQDVALRCDPISGHVSLFWYQQALGQGPEFLTYFQNEAQLDKSGLPSDRFFAERPEGSVSTLKIQRTQQEDSAVYLCASSLVRHLAAAYGYTFGSGTRLTVV.

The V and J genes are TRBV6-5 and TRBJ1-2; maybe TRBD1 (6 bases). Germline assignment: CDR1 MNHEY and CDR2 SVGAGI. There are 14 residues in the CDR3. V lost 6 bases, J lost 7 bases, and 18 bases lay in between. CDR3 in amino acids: CASSLGGAVGGYTF. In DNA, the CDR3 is TGTGCCAGCAGCTTAGGGGGGGCCGTAGGTGGCTACACCTTC.

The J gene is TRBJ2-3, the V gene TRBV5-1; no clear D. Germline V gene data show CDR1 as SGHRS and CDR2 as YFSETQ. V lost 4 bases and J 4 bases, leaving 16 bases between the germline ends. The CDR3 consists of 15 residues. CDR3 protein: CASSTPERAADTQYF. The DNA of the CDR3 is TGCGCCAGCAGCACCCCAGAACGGGCGGCAGATACGCAGTATTTT. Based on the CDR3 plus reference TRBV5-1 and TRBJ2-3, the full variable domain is KAGVTQTPRYLIKTRGQQVTLSCSPISGHRSVSWYQQTPGQGLQFLFEYFSETQRNKGNFPGRFSGRQFSNSRSEMNVSTLELGDSALYLCASSTPERAADTQYFGPGTRLTVL.

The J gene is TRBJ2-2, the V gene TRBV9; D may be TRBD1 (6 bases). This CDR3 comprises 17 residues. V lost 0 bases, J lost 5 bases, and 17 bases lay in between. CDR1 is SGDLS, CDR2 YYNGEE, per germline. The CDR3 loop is CASSVGSQGHRTGELFF. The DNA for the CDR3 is TGTGCCAGCAGCGTAGGTTCACAGGGACATCGAACCGGGGAGCTGTTTTTT.

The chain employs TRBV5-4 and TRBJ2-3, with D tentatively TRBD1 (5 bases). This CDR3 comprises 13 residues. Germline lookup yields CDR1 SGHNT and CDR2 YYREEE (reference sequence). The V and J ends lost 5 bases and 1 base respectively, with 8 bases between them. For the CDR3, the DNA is TGTGCCAGCAGGCAACAGGGCACAGATACGCAGTATTTT. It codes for CASRQQGTDTQYF.

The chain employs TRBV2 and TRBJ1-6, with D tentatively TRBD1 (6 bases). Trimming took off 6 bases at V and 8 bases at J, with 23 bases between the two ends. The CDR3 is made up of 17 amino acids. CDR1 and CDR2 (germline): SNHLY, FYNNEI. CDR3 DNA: TGTGCCAGCAGACTAACAGGGATCTCCGGGGCTCATTCACCCCTCCACTTT. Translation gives CASRLTGISGAHSPLHF.

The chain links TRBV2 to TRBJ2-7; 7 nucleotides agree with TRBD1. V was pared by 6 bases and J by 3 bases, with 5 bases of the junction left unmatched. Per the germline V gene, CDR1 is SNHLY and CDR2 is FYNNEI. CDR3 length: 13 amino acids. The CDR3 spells CASSLGQNYEQYV. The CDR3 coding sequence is TGTGCCAGCAGCCTGGGACAGAACTACGAGCAGTACGTC.

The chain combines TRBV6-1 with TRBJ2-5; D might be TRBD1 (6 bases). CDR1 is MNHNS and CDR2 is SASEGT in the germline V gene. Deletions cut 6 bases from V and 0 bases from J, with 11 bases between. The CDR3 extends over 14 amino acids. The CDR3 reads CASRDSMYQETQYF. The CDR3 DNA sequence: TGTGCCAGCAGGGACAGTATGTACCAAGAGACCCAGTACTTC.

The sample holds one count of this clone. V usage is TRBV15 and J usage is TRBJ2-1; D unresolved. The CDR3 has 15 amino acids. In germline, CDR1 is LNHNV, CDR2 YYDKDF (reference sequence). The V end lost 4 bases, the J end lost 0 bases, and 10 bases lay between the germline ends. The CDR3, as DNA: TGTGCCACCAGCAAAGATCAAAACTCCTACAATGAGCAGTTCTTC. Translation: CATSKDQNSYNEQFF. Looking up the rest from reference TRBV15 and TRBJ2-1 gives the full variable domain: DAMVIQNPRYQVTQFGKPVTLSCSQTLNHNVMYWYQQKSSQAPKLLFHYYDKDFNNEADTPDNFQSRRPNTSFCFLDIRSPGLGDTAMYLCATSKDQNSYNEQFFGPGTRLTVL.

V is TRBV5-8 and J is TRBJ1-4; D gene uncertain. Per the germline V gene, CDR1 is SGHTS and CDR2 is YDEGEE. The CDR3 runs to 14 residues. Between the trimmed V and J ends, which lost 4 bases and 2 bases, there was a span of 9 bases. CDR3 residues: CASSLTATNEKLFF. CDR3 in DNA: TGTGCCAGCAGCCTTACAGCTACTAATGAAAAACTGTTTTTT. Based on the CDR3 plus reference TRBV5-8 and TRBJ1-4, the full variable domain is EAGVTQSPTHLIKTRGQQATLRCSPISGHTSVYWYQQALGLGLQFLLWYDEGEERNRGNFPPRFSGRQFPNYSSELNVNALELEDSALYLCASSLTATNEKLFFGSGTQLSVL.

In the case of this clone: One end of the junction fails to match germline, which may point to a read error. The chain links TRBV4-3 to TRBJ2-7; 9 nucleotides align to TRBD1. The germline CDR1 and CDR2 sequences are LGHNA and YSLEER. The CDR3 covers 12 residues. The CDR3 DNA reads TGCGTCAGCAGCCTGGACAGGGGCGTGCAGTACTTC. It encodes CVSSLDRGVQYF.

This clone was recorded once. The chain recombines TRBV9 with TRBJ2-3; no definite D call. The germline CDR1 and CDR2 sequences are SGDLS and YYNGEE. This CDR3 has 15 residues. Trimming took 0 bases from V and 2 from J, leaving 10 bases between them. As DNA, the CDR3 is TGTGCCAGCAGCGTAGCTCTCCACTACACAGATACGCAGTATTTT. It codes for CASSVALHYTDTQYF.

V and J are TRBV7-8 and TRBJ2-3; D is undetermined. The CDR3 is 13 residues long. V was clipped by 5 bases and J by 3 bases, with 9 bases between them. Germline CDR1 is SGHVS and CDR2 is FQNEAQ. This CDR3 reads CASSELRTDTQYF. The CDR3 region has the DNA TGTGCCAGCAGCGAACTGCGGACAGATACGCAGTATTTT.

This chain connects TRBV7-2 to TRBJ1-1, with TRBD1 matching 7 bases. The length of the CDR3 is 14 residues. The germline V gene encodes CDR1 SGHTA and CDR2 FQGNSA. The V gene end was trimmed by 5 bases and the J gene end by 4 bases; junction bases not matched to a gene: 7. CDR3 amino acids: CASSGNRGGTEAFF. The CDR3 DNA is TGTGCCAGCAGCGGAAACAGGGGCGGCACTGAAGCTTTCTTT.

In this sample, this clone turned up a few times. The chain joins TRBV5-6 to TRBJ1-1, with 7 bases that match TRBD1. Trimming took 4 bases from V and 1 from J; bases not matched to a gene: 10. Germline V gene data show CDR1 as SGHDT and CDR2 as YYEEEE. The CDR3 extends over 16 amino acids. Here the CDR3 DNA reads TGTGCCAGCAGCCGTAGGGGGCCCCAGGCGAACACTGAAGCTTTCTTT. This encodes CASSRRGPQANTEAFF.

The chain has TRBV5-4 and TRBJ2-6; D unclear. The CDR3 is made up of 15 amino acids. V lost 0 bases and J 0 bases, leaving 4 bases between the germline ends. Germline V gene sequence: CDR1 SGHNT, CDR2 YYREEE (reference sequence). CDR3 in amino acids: CASSLGLSGANVLTF. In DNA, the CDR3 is TGTGCCAGCAGCTTGGGTCTCTCTGGGGCCAACGTCCTGACTTTC.

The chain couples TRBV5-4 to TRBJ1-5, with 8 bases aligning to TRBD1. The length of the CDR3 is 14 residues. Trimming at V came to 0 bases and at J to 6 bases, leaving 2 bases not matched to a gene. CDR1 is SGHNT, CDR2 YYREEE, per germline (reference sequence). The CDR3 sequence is CASSLAGTGQPQHF. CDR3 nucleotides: TGTGCCAGCAGCTTGGCCGGGACAGGTCAGCCCCAGCATTTT.

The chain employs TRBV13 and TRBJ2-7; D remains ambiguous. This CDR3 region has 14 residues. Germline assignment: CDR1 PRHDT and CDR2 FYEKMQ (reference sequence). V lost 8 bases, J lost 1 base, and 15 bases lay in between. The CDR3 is CASGFAEPSYEQYF. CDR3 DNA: TGTGCCAGCGGGTTCGCGGAACCTTCCTACGAGCAGTACTTC.

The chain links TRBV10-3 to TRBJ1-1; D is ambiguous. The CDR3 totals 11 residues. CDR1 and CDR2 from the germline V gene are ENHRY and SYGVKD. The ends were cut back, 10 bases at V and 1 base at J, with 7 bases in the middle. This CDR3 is CATTKNTEAFF. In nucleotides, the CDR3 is TGTGCCACCACTAAGAACACTGAAGCTTTCTTT.

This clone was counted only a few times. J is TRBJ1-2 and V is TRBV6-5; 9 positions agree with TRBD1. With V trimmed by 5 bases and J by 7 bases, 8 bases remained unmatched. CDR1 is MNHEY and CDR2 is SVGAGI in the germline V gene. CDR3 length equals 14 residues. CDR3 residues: CASSRLQGAGGYTF. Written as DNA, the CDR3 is TGTGCCAGCAGTCGTCTACAGGGGGCCGGTGGCTACACCTTC.

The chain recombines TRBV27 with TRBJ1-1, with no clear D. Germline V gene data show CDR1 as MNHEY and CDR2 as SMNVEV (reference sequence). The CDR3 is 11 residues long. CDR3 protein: CAAWGRTEAFF. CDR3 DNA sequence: TGTGCAGCATGGGGTCGAACTGAAGCTTTCTTT.